Included here is one T cell receptor beta chain sequence, with context. The antigen remains unidentified. This sample includes further DNA sequences coding for the same CDR3. This entry belongs to a study of T cell responses to AZD1222 COVID-19 vaccine. Study conclusions and caveats: Of spike-specific TCRs, nearly half reportedly target regions left unmutated in variants.

The CDR3 totals 11 residues. The V end lost 6 bases, the J end lost 4 bases, and 4 bases lay between the germline ends. The repertoire was sequenced with immunoSEQ multiplex PCR; TCRdb's copy has only in-frame clones and lacks some. The sample lists 110,000 or so clones; about nine tenths were seen once. This TCR derives from an adult who received the AZD1222 COVID-19 vaccine. The V and J genes are TRBV12-3 or TRBV12-4 and TRBJ1-5, with D hard to call. The source was peripheral blood, collected 28 days after the second AZD1222 dose. In DNA, the CDR3 is TGTGCCAGCAGCCTTAATCAGCCCCAGCATTTT. It is translated as CASSLNQPQHF.